This TCR beta chain was captured by sequencing in a study of blood T cell repertoires in COVID-19. Assay used: immunoSEQ multiplex PCR; TCRdb lists only in-frame clones, some missing. The repertoire holds under 45,000 clones, with over 90% as singletons. Germline V gene sequence: CDR1 SGHRS, CDR2 YFSETQ. The CDR3 runs 14 residues. V was pared by 0 bases and J by 5 bases, with 3 bases of the junction left unmatched. The V gene is TRBV5-1, the J gene TRBJ1-2, with 8 bases lining up with TRBD1. This receptor was taken from a man aged 55 to 69 with active or convalescent COVID-19. The sample was peripheral blood. The CDR3: CASSLGDRGYGYTF. The CDR3 nucleotides read TGCGCCAGCAGCTTGGGAGACAGGGGATATGGCTACACCTTC.